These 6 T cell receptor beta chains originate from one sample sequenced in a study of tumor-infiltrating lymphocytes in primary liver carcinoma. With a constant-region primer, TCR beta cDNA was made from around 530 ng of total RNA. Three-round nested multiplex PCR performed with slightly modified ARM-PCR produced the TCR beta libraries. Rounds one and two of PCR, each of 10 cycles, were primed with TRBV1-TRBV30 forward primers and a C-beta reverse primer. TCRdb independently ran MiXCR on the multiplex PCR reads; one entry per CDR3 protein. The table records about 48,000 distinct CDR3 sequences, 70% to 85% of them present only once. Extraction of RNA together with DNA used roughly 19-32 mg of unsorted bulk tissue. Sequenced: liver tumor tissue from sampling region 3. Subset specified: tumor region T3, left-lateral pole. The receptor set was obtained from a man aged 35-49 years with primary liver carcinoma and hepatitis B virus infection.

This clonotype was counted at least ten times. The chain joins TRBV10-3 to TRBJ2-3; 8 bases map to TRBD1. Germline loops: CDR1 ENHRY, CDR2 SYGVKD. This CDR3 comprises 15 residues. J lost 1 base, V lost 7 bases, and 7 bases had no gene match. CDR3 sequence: CAITPGQARTDTQYF. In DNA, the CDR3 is TGTGCCATCACCCCGGGACAGGCTCGCACAGATACGCAGTATTTT.

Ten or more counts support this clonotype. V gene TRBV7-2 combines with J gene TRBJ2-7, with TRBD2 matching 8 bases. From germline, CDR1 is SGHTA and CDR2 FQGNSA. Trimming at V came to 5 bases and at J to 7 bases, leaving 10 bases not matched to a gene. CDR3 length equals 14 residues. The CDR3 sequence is CASSVVGLDREQYF. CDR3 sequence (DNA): TGTGCCAGCAGCGTAGTGGGACTAGATAGGGAGCAGTACTTC.

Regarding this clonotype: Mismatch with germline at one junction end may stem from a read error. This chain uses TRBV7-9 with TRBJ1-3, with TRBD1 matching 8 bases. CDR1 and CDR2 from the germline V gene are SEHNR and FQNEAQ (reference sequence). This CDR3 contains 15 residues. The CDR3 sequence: CASSPTGGSGKTIYF. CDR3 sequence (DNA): TGTGCCAGCAGTCCTACAGGGGGTTCTGGAAAAACCATATATTTT.

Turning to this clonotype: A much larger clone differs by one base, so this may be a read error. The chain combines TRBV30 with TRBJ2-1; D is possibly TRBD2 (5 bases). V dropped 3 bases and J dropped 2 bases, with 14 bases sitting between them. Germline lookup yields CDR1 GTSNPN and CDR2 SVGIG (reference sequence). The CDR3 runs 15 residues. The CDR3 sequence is CAWSVLGSTYNEQFF. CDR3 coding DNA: TGTGCCTGGAGCGTCCTGGGGAGCACCTACAATGAGCAGTTCTTC.

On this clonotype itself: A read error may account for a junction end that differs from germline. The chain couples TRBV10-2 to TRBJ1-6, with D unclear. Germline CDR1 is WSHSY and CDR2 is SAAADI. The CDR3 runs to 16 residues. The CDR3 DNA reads TGCGCCAGCAGTGAGTCAAGGTACGGAAGGAATTCACCCCCCAACTTT. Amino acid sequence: CASSESRYGRNSPPNF.

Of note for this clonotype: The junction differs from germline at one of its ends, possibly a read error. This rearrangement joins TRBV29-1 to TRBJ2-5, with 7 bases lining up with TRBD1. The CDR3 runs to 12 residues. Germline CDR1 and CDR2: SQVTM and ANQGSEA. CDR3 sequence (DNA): TGCAGCGCCAGGACAGGCGAAGAGACTCAGTACTTC. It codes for CSARTGEETQYF.